This T cell receptor beta chain came from a study of T cells in Graves' hyperthyroidism and ophthalmopathy. Amplification of TCR beta CDR3 regions was performed using RNA transcripts as template. The TCR CDR3 first-round RT-PCR relied on the HTBI primer set. Using its own MiXCR run on the multiplex PCR reads, TCRdb lists one record per CDR3 protein. The sample gives approximately 150,000 distinct CDR3 sequences, over 8% of which show up once; more than 20% is in the top ten. This clonotype appeared many times. Sample: blood. This receptor was identified in a woman under 30 with Graves' hyperthyroidism that later progressed to Graves' ophthalmopathy.

For the CDR3, the DNA is TGTGCCAGCAGTGAAGGTCTAGCGGGGGTAGAGACCCAGTACTTC. It yields the protein CASSEGLAGVETQYF. The chain employs TRBV2 and TRBJ2-5, with 10 bases lining up with TRBD2. This CDR3 has 15 residues. Germline assignment: CDR1 SNHLY and CDR2 FYNNEI. Trimming removed 1 base from V and 4 bases from J; junction bases left unmatched: 3.